A selection of T cell receptor beta chains follows, all from one sample in a study of blood T cells in healthy people across ages. MiXCR was run by TCRdb on the 5' RACE reads, yielding one entry per CDR3 protein. This table holds 800,000 to 1,300,000 distinct CDR3 sequences, 20% to 25% found once. These data also featured in a second study, about T cells of mothers and their children.

The sample consisted of blood. These receptors all come from a girl aged 2 to 10 in good health. Both conserved end residues are part of each CDR3. The D gene is left open where the match is weak. Size is omitted from some rows. Given values are once, few, many or a class for expanded clones.

CDR3 protein	CDR3 DNA	clone size	D gene	V gene	J gene
CASSYEERDGQYF	TGTGCCAGCAGTTACGAGGAGCGGGACGGGCAGTACTTC	NA	TRBD2	TRBV6-6	TRBJ2-5
CASSPFVQTEETQYF	TGTGCCAGCTCACCGTTTGTGCAGACGGAAGAGACCCAGTACTTC	NA	NA	TRBV18	TRBJ2-5
CASSQVSPSEQYF	TGTGCCAGCAGCCAAGTATCCCCTAGCGAGCAGTACTTC	NA	NA	TRBV3-1	TRBJ2-7
CASSQDEASSYNSPLHF	TGTGCCAGCAGCCAAGATGAGGCGAGCTCCTATAATTCACCCCTCCACTTT	NA	NA	TRBV4-2	TRBJ1-6
CASSARASGNEKLFF	TGTGCCAGCAGTGCCCGGGCGTCAGGGAATGAAAAACTGTTTTTT	few	NA	TRBV12-3/TRBV12-4	TRBJ1-4
CASSLVQGPTEAFF	TGTGCCAGCAGCTTAGTGCAGGGGCCGACTGAAGCTTTCTTT	few	NA	TRBV7-2	TRBJ1-1
CARGQGEVDYGYTF	TGTGCCAGGGGACAGGGGGAAGTGGACTATGGCTACACCTTC	NA	TRBD1	TRBV2	TRBJ1-2
CASSQEPAAGAYNEQFF	TGTGCCAGCAGCCAAGAACCTGCAGCGGGAGCCTACAATGAGCAGTTCTTC	few	TRBD2	TRBV4-2	TRBJ2-1
CASSPWGRNEKLFF	TGTGCCAGCAGCCCATGGGGGAGAAATGAAAAACTGTTTTTT	few	NA	TRBV11-2	TRBJ1-4
CSARHGETQHF	TGCAGTGCTCGACACGGGGAGACCCAGCACTTC	NA	NA	TRBV20-1	TRBJ2-1
CASRDRRWVKGYTF	TGTGCCAGCAGAGACCGACGGTGGGTAAAAGGCTACACCTTC	few	NA	TRBV6-5	TRBJ1-2
CASSFFGRAGNEQFF	TGTGCCAGCAGTTTTTTCGGCAGGGCAGGCAATGAGCAGTTCTTC	few	NA	TRBV28	TRBJ2-1
CASSLAGQQYEQYF	TGTGCCAGCAGCTTAGCGGGACAACAATACGAGCAGTACTTC	NA	NA	TRBV7-9	TRBJ2-7
CSARDPRRGETQYF	TGCAGTGCTAGAGACCCCCGTCGGGGAGAGACCCAGTACTTC	few	NA	TRBV20-1	TRBJ2-5
CASSPWGTVAKNIQYF	TGTGCCAGCAGTCCCTGGGGGACCGTAGCCAAAAACATTCAGTACTTC	NA	NA	TRBV27	TRBJ2-4
CSAPGHNEQFF	TGCAGTGCTCCCGGGCACAATGAGCAGTTCTTC	NA	NA	TRBV20-1	TRBJ2-1
CSARRDSYEQYF	TGCAGTGCCCGCAGGGACTCCTACGAGCAGTACTTC	NA	NA	TRBV20-1	TRBJ2-7
CASRLRTSGGYNEQFF	TGTGCCAGCAGGCTACGGACTAGCGGGGGGTACAATGAGCAGTTCTTC	NA	TRBD2	TRBV12-3/TRBV12-4	TRBJ2-1
CASSSNFDSHRSEAFF	TGTGCCAGCAGTTCCAACTTTGACAGCCATCGGTCTGAAGCTTTCTTT	NA	NA	TRBV12-3/TRBV12-4	TRBJ1-1
CASTPTVGNYGYTF	TGTGCCAGCACCCCTACCGTGGGTAACTATGGCTACACCTTC	few	NA	TRBV12-3/TRBV12-4	TRBJ1-2
CSAATGKETQYF	TGCAGTGCTGCGACAGGGAAGGAGACCCAGTACTTC	NA	TRBD1	TRBV20-1	TRBJ2-5
CASSLQGETDTQYF	TGTGCCAGCAGCTTGCAGGGTGAAACAGATACGCAGTATTTT	few	NA	TRBV5-6	TRBJ2-3
CASSSDRLAKNIQYF	TGCGCCAGCAGCTCGGACAGATTAGCCAAAAACATTCAGTACTTC	few	NA	TRBV5-1	TRBJ2-4
CASSDPSGTSNNEQFF	TGTGCCAGCAGTGACCCGTCCGGGACTAGCAACAATGAGCAGTTCTTC	few	TRBD2	TRBV6-1	TRBJ2-1
CASMEGGTKNIQYF	TGTGCCAGCATGGAGGGGGGAACCAAAAACATTCAGTACTTC	NA	NA	TRBV11-2	TRBJ2-4
CASSQAGLASNIQYF	TGTGCCAGCAGCCAGGCGGGACTAGCGTCGAACATTCAGTACTTC	NA	TRBD2	TRBV3-1	TRBJ2-4
CASSQTGDQPQHF	TGCGCCAGCAGCCAGACAGGGGATCAGCCCCAGCATTTT	few	TRBD1	TRBV5-1	TRBJ1-5
CASSKERQGGSGNTIYF	TGTGCCAGCAGCAAAGAACGACAGGGAGGTTCAGGAAACACCATATATTTT	few	NA	TRBV21-1	TRBJ1-3
CASSYSTGDGEAFF	TGTGCCAGCAGTTACTCTACAGGGGACGGTGAAGCTTTCTTT	NA	TRBD1	TRBV6-5	TRBJ1-1
CASRGGGETEAFF	TGTGCCAGCAGGGGTGGAGGAGAAACTGAAGCTTTCTTT	few	NA	TRBV7-3	TRBJ1-1
CASSFAGFDEKLFF	TGTGCCAGCAGCTTTGCGGGGTTCGATGAAAAACTGTTTTTT	few	NA	TRBV5-6	TRBJ1-4